The present T cell receptor beta chain was sequenced within a study of CXCR3-negative and CXCR3-positive naive CD8 T cells. Across the study: The study obtained around 150 million TRB reads, about 1.5 +/- 0.3 million per library. The study, taken as a whole, reports: After cryopreservation, CXCR3 expression dropped partially; most assays used fresh PBMCs. CXCR3-positive naive cells had TRB CDR3s that were more hydrophobic than CXCR3-negative naive cells had. The naive subsets expressed comparable surface CD5, and the authors inferred TCR strength from TRB CDR3 properties.

Notes on this clonotype: Its antigen is unknown.

5' RACE with UMI labels generated the TRB cDNA libraries. Following a re-call of the 5' RACE reads, TCRdb has one entry per CDR3 protein and lacks DNA. The listing records some 120,000 distinct CDR3 sequences. This CDR3 is built from 14 residues. The germline V gene encodes CDR1 SNHLY and CDR2 FYNNEI. The receptor was isolated from a human donor in good health. Some clones in this sample may be carry-over from other donors' samples. The V call is TRBV2, the J call TRBJ2-7. The specimen was naive CXCR3+ CD8+ T cells from blood. Documented subset: CD45RO-CCR7+CD27+CD95- naive CD8+ T cells expressing CXCR3 (TNR3+). The CDR3 loop is CASSEVARPTEQYF.